This entry lists 21 T cell receptor beta chains sequenced from one sample in a study of T cells in localized non-small cell lung cancer. The data were produced by immunoSEQ multiplex PCR, yet TCRdb's version contains in-frame clones alone and is incomplete. The top ten hold 15% of the sample, which has fewer than 100,000 clones, roughly 87% seen once. The specimen was peripheral blood, collected before any cancer treatment. These receptors were obtained from a man aged 40-75 years with stage I squamous cell lung carcinoma.

CDR3 region: CASSARSKGESTDTQYF. The CDR3 DNA reads as TGTGCCAGCAGCGCACGCTCTAAGGGGGAAAGCACAGATACGCAGTATTTT. The chain employs TRBV9 and TRBJ2-3, with D maybe TRBD1 (6 bases). With 3 bases removed from V and 0 bases from J, the gap between germline ends came to 17 bases. CDR1 and CDR2 from the germline V gene are SGDLS and YYNGEE. The CDR3 totals 17 residues.

The chain links TRBV18 to TRBJ2-1; 7 positions agree with TRBD1. V shed 3 bases and J 5 bases; nucleotides not matched to a gene: 7. The CDR3 extends over 15 amino acids. Germline V gene lookup returns CDR1 KGHSH and CDR2 LQKENI. CDR3 loop: CASSPPGQKNNEQFF. DNA of the CDR3: TGTGCCAGCTCACCCCCGGGACAGAAAAACAATGAGCAGTTCTTC.

The CDR3 coding sequence is TGCGCCAGCAGCAATGGACAGGCCGGAGCCCTCCACTTT. The encoded protein is CASSNGQAGALHF. J is TRBJ1-6 and V is TRBV4-3; 7 bases map to TRBD1. The V segment lost 5 bases and the J segment 14 bases; nucleotides outside the gene matches: 9. CDR3 size: 13 residues. Germline V gives CDR1 LGHNA, CDR2 YSLEER.

The V and J genes are TRBV7-9 and TRBJ2-2, with D maybe TRBD1 (6 bases). The ends were cut back, 7 bases at V and 6 bases at J, with 21 bases in the middle. The CDR3 totals 16 residues. Germline V gives CDR1 SEHNR, CDR2 FQNEAQ (reference sequence). CDR3 amino acids: CASTPVRDNRAGELFF. DNA for the CDR3: TGTGCCAGCACTCCAGTACGGGACAACCGGGCCGGGGAGCTGTTTTTT.

This chain uses TRBV28 with TRBJ1-2; D unresolved. Trimming stripped 6 bases from V and 5 bases from J, with 10 bases between. The V gene's germline CDR1 is MDHEN and CDR2 SYDVKM. The CDR3 contains 12 residues. The chain's CDR3 is CASSLGRYGYTF. Here the CDR3 DNA reads TGTGCCAGCAGCCTAGGGCGGTATGGCTACACCTTC.

Comments on this clone: The same CDR3 can be traced to other DNA sequences in this sample. This rearrangement joins TRBV5-4 to TRBJ1-3; possible D gene TRBD1, 5 bases. Per the germline V gene, CDR1 is SGHNT and CDR2 is YYREEE (reference sequence). This CDR3 has 15 amino acids. Trimming removed 0 bases at V and 2 bases at J, with 9 bases between. CDR3: CASSLGGETGNTIYF. In DNA form, the CDR3 reads TGTGCCAGCAGCTTGGGAGGGGAGACTGGAAACACCATATATTTT.

V gene TRBV9 combines with J gene TRBJ2-6, with 8 nucleotides matching TRBD1. Germline V CDR1 and CDR2: SGDLS, YYNGEE. Trimming removed 2 bases from V and 3 bases from J; junction bases left unmatched: 16. This CDR3 comprises 20 residues. CDR3 coding DNA: TGTGCCAGCAGCGTCGTGGTAGGCACAGGGGGAACCGGTGGGGCCAACGTCCTGACTTTC. Amino acids: CASSVVVGTGGTGGANVLTF. Filled out from reference TRBV9 and TRBJ2-6, the complete variable domain reads DSGVTQTPKHLITATGQRVTLRCSPRSGDLSVYWYQQSLDQGLQFLIQYYNGEERAKGNILERFSAQQFPDLHSELNLSSLELGDSALYFCASSVVVGTGGTGGANVLTFGAGSRLTVL.

The V call is TRBV5-4, the J call TRBJ1-6; D unclear. The CDR3 totals 14 residues. The V end lost 1 base, the J end lost 0 bases, and 2 bases lay between the germline ends. CDR1 and CDR2 from the germline V gene are SGHNT and YYREEE (reference sequence). This chain's CDR3 is CASSLNSYNSPLHF. The CDR3 DNA reads TGTGCCAGCAGCTTGAACTCCTATAATTCACCCCTCCACTTT.

The chain carries TRBV6-5 and TRBJ1-5; 9 bases match TRBD1. CDR1 is MNHEY, CDR2 SVGAGI, per germline. Trimming took 6 bases from V and 4 from J; bases not matched to a gene: 7. The CDR3 has 15 amino acids. The CDR3 here is CASRRDRAFNQPQHF. The DNA for the CDR3 is TGTGCCAGCAGGCGGGACAGGGCCTTTAATCAGCCCCAGCATTTT.

This chain joins TRBV7-2 and TRBJ2-2; D unresolved. This CDR3 has 13 amino acids. Germline V CDR1 and CDR2: SGHTA, FQGNSA. With 3 bases removed from V and 6 bases from J, the gap between germline ends came to 8 bases. CDR3 coding DNA: TGTGCCAGCAGCTTGTTCCTCGCCGGGGAGCTGTTTTTT. Its translation: CASSLFLAGELFF.

The V call is TRBV5-5, the J call TRBJ2-7; D uncertain. Germline CDR1 and CDR2: SGHKS and YYEKEE (reference sequence). This CDR3 is built from 12 residues. Trimming left V 4 bases short and J 2 bases short, with 7 bases between. The CDR3 here is CASSLTTYEQYF. The CDR3 nucleotides read TGTGCCAGCAGCCTGACCACCTACGAGCAGTACTTC.

The chain employs TRBV7-2 and TRBJ2-5; 7 bases agree with TRBD1. The V gene end was trimmed by 3 bases and the J gene end by 1 base; junction bases not matched to a gene: 2. CDR1 and CDR2 (germline): SGHTA, FQGNSA. The CDR3 has 14 amino acids. Written as DNA, the CDR3 is TGTGCCAGCAGCTTGACAGGGCCCCAAGAGACCCAGTACTTC. Translating it yields CASSLTGPQETQYF.

The V call is TRBV30, the J call TRBJ2-3; D is ambiguous. The germline gives CDR1 GTSNPN, CDR2 SVGIG (reference sequence). The CDR3 is 11 amino acids. Trimming took off 5 bases at V and 3 bases at J, with 6 bases between the two ends. The CDR3 loop is CAWSLTDTQYF. The CDR3 DNA reads TGTGCCTGGTCCCTAACAGATACGCAGTATTTT.

This clone has a handful of counts. The rearrangement links TRBV5-1 to TRBJ1-6; 7 nucleotides align to TRBD1. Germline-derived CDR1 and CDR2 are SGHRS and YFSETQ. The junction had 8 bases not matched to a gene; V was cut back by 7 bases and J by 7 bases. There are 14 residues in the CDR3. CDR3 sequence reads: CASATGTVNSPLHF. For the CDR3, the DNA is TGCGCCAGCGCGACCGGGACAGTAAATTCACCCCTCCACTTT. Supplemented by reference TRBV5-1 and TRBJ1-6, the full variable domain reads KAGVTQTPRYLIKTRGQQVTLSCSPISGHRSVSWYQQTPGQGLQFLFEYFSETQRNKGNFPGRFSGRQFSNSRSEMNVSTLELGDSALYLCASATGTVNSPLHFGNGTRLTVT.

CDR3 coding DNA: TGTGCCACCAGCAGAGGAACCGGGACTGTCTCCTTGGAGCCCCAGCATTTT. As protein: CATSRGTGTVSLEPQHF. The J gene is TRBJ1-5, the V gene TRBV15; weak D call: TRBD1 (5 bases). V shed 1 base and J shed 8 bases, with 21 bases lying between them. The CDR3 loop spans 17 amino acids. The germline gives CDR1 LNHNV, CDR2 YYDKDF (reference sequence).

The CDR3 region is CASAQVPWGSGNTIYF. DNA for the CDR3: TGTGCCAGTGCCCAGGTCCCATGGGGGTCTGGAAACACCATATATTTT. The chain combines TRBV19 with TRBJ1-3; possible D gene TRBD1, 5 bases. Germline V lookup: CDR1 LNHDA, CDR2 SQIVND (reference sequence). V lost 8 bases and J lost 1, with 18 bases in between. The CDR3 sequence is 16 residues long.

The rearrangement joins TRBV2 to TRBJ1-1, with a possible D match to TRBD1 (6 bases). Germline CDR1 SNHLY, CDR2 FYNNEI. The CDR3 consists of 15 residues. Trimming shortened V by 6 bases and J by 9 bases, and 23 bases separated the two germline ends. The CDR3 loop is CASRDSAGGGTKAFF. DNA of the CDR3: TGTGCCAGCAGAGATTCCGCTGGGGGCGGAACAAAAGCTTTCTTT.

J is TRBJ2-3 and V is TRBV28; 15 nucleotides match TRBD2. J was trimmed by 4 bases and V by 2 bases; bases with no gene match: 10. The CDR3 sequence is 19 residues long. The germline V gene encodes CDR1 MDHEN and CDR2 SYDVKM. CDR3 sequence: CASSLLSKGLAGGSDTQYF. Here the CDR3 DNA reads TGTGCCAGCAGTTTACTATCCAAGGGACTAGCGGGGGGCTCAGATACGCAGTATTTT.

The chain joins TRBV29-1 to TRBJ2-3; D gene uncertain. The CDR3 consists of 10 residues. Germline V gene lookup returns CDR1 SQVTM and CDR2 ANQGSEA. Trimming removed 8 bases from V and 2 bases from J, with 5 bases in between. CDR3 residues: CSTDTDTQYF. In DNA form, the CDR3 reads TGCAGCACCGACACAGATACGCAGTATTTT.

This clone was seen once. J is TRBJ1-1 and V is TRBV28, with D uncertain. Trimming removed 2 bases at V and 14 bases at J, with 15 bases between. This CDR3 has 12 residues. Per the germline V gene, CDR1 is MDHEN and CDR2 is SYDVKM. The CDR3 region is CASSLDYASAFF. The CDR3 coding sequence is TGTGCCAGCAGTTTAGATTATGCTTCGGCCTTCTTT.

J is TRBJ2-7 and V is TRBV4-2; D uncertain. Germline-derived CDR1 and CDR2 are LGHNA and YNFKEQ. V lost 4 bases to trimming and J lost 6 bases, with 19 bases between them. The CDR3 is made up of 15 amino acids. This chain's CDR3 is CASSRRGREDLEQYF. CDR3 bases: TGTGCCAGCAGCCGGAGAGGTAGAGAGGACCTCGAGCAGTACTTC.